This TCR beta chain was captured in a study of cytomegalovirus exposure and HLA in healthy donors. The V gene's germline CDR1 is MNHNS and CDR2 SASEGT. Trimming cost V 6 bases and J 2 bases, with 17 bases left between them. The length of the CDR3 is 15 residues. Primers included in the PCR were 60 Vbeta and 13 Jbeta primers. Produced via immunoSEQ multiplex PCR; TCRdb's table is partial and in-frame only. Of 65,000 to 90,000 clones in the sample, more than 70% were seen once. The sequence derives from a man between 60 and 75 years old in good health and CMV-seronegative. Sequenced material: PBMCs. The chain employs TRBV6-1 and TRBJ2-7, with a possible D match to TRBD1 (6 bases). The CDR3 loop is CASRGDTRGAYEQYF. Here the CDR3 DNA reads TGTGCCAGCAGGGGGGACACCCGAGGGGCCTACGAGCAGTACTTC.